This TCR beta chain is from a study of T-cell memory formation after mild COVID-19. About the research overall: Clustering of TCRs was largely donor specific. Study outcomes and limitations: That cross-reactive memory joined was suggested by some responding clones appearing in pre-infection memory.

A word on this clonotype: Its target is unknown.

Germline loops: CDR1 LNHDA, CDR2 SQIVND (reference sequence). Trimming stripped 5 bases from V and 4 bases from J, with 9 bases between. This CDR3 region has 14 residues. The authors produced TCR alpha and TCR beta cDNA libraries with sample barcodes and UMIs by 5'RACE using constant-segment primers. Via MiXCR, TCRdb re-called the 5' RACE reads, giving one row per CDR3 protein. This repertoire shows around 320,000 distinct CDR3 sequences, approximately 14% found once; its top ten account for around 20%. The gene calls are TRBV19 and TRBJ1-6; D unresolved. Specimen: PBMCs or a T cell subset sorted from them (not recorded which). The receptor's source is a man younger than 35 who had mild COVID-19 (a few samples of this study predate the infection). Cell type and time point are not known. Here the CDR3 reads CASSWSAYNSPLHF. In nucleotides, the CDR3 is TGTGCCAGTAGTTGGTCCGCGTATAATTCACCCCTCCACTTT.